The T cell receptor beta chain described here comes from a study of CD8 T cells in ankylosing spondylitis. General study results and limits: It appeared that ankylosing spondylitis blood was characterized by a TCR beta motif of eight highly homologous variants.

One entry per CDR3 protein, called by TCRdb with MiXCR from the 5' RACE reads. The sample has 670,000 or so distinct CDR3 sequences; around 19% are singletons. The V gene's germline CDR1 is DFQATT and CDR2 SNEGSKA (reference sequence). V lost 3 bases, J lost 5 bases, and 11 bases lay in between. This CDR3 region has 12 residues. Of note for this clonotype: The antigen is undetermined.

The TCR comes from a male donor with ankylosing spondylitis. What was sequenced was blood, either unsorted or a sorted T cell fraction (not recorded which). The V and J genes are TRBV20-1 and TRBJ2-7; D is possibly TRBD2 (6 bases). CDR3 protein: CSASPGVNEQYF. The CDR3 nucleotides are TGCAGTGCTAGTCCGGGAGTCAACGAGCAGTACTTC.